This T cell receptor (beta chain) is from a study of T cell responses to AZD1222 COVID-19 vaccine. General study points: Only six people who got AZD1222 tested seropositive at baseline. The study sampled repertoires only after the peak T cell response. There were vaccine-associated CD4 TCRs across spike, dominant at 160-218 and 743-854.

A remark on this clone: As yet, its antigen is unknown.

The assay was immunoSEQ multiplex PCR, and TCRdb's table has in-frame clones only and misses some. The sample contains 75,000 to 90,000 clones, 89% of which appear only once. V shed 8 bases, J shed 0 bases, and the junction held 11 bases outside the gene matches. Germline-derived CDR1 and CDR2 are MNHNY and SVGAGI (reference sequence). The CDR3 totals 16 residues. This chain connects TRBV6-6 to TRBJ1-1; 8 bases line up with TRBD1. This clonotype was obtained from an adult in good health. Sequencing used peripheral blood, obtained on day 0 of AZD1222 vaccination. CDR3 sequence reads: CASATGDGRLNTEAFF. The CDR3 coding sequence is TGTGCCAGCGCGACAGGGGACGGAAGATTGAACACTGAAGCTTTCTTT.